This TCR beta chain was captured by sequencing in a study of control samples from healthy donors and cancer patients. A remark on this clone: The sample contains more than one DNA sequence encoding this CDR3.

Clones were read by immunoSEQ multiplex PCR, and TCRdb kept only the in-frame ones, dropping some. This repertoire shows 390,000 or so clones, 75% to 95% found once; its top ten account for around 6.8%. With 6 bases removed from V and 2 bases from J, the gap between germline ends came to 8 bases. CDR1 MDHEN and CDR2 SYDVKM come from the germline V gene. The length of the CDR3 is 13 residues. The sample was PBMCs. This TCR came from a man between 35 and 55 years old with head and neck cancer. The chain couples TRBV28 to TRBJ1-5; a weak D match, TRBD1 (5 bases). For the CDR3, the DNA is TGTGCCAGCAGGGGGGGTGGCAATCAGCCCCAGCATTTT. This translates into CASRGGGNQPQHF. The variable domain in full, completed from reference TRBV28 and TRBJ1-5, reads DVKVTQSSRYLVKRTGEKVFLECVQDMDHENMFWYRQDPGLGLRLIYFSYDVKMKEKGDIPEGYSVSREKKERFSLILESASTNQTSMYLCASRGGGNQPQHFGDGTRLSIL.